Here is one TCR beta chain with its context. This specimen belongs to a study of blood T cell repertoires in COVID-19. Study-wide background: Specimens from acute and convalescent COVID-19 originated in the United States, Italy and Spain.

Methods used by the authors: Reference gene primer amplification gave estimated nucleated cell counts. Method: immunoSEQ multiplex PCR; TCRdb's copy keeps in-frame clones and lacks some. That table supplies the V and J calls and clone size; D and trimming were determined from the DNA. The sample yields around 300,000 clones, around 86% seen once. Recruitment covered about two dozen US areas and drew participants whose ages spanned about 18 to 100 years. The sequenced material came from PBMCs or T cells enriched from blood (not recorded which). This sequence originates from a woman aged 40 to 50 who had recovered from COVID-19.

The CDR3 nucleotides are TGTGCCAGCAGCTTCGACAGGGCAGAAGGCTACACCTTC. Its protein is CASSFDRAEGYTF. The chain uses TRBV6-5 and TRBJ1-2; 7 nucleotides align to TRBD1. The junction had 9 bases not matched to a gene; V was cut back by 6 bases and J by 8 bases. CDR1 is MNHEY and CDR2 is SVGAGI in the germline V gene. The CDR3 is 13 residues long.